This record concerns one TCR beta chain sequence. Its antigen is unknown. The sample's treatment: 15 to 20 received Ad26.COV2.S at low or high dose, single or two shots; about 5 received placebo; per-sample allocation not given. Material that was analyzed had been drawn on day 63 after the first vaccine or placebo injection. The data originate from a study of Ad26.COV2.S vaccination and SARS-CoV-2 variants. Findings and caveats of the study: While placebo recipients had lower spike-specific TCR breadth, vaccine recipients had more.

Clones were read by immunoSEQ multiplex PCR, and TCRdb kept only the in-frame ones, dropping some. This table holds around 300,000 clones, about nine tenths found once. This CDR3 region has 16 residues. The V gene's germline CDR1 is SGHNT and CDR2 YYREEE (reference sequence). After removal of 0 bases from V and 6 bases from J, the junction contained 8 bases not matched to a gene. The specimen was peripheral blood, collected in a trial of Ad26.COV2.S vaccine versus placebo. The clonotype comes from a person aged 18-60 years who received the Ad26.COV2.S COVID-19 vaccine or a placebo. The chain recombines TRBV5-4 with TRBJ2-1; 8 bases are a match to TRBD2. Here the CDR3 DNA reads TGTGCCAGCAGCTTGGATCGGGGGGGCCGGGTCAATGAGCAGTTCTTC. Translation: CASSLDRGGRVNEQFF.